These 23 T cell receptor beta chains came from one sample sequenced in a study of beta chain features in type 1 diabetes. Expressed TCRB transcripts were sequenced after all isolated RNA was converted to cDNA. Measured with immunoSEQ multiplex PCR; TCRdb has only the in-frame clones, and not every one. The data contain about 930,000 clones, roughly a sixth of them singletons. Sequencing was carried out using naive CD4+ T cells from blood. Receptors were obtained from a woman under 30 in good health.

The table lists this clone with a few counts. The chain carries TRBV7-2 and TRBJ2-3; D gene ambiguous. Trimming shortened V by 1 base and J by 5 bases, and 16 bases separated the two germline ends. Looked up from germline, CDR1 is SGHTA and CDR2 is FQGNSA. The CDR3 contains 16 residues. CDR3 protein: CASSLGLWLVIDTQYF. The DNA for the CDR3 is TGTGCCAGCAGCTTAGGTTTGTGGCTAGTCATAGATACGCAGTATTTT.

There are a few counts of this clone. Here the CDR3 reads CSASPGTGGTEQYF. As DNA, the CDR3 is TGCAGCGCCTCTCCCGGGACAGGGGGGACCGAGCAGTACTTC. V usage is TRBV29-1 and J usage is TRBJ2-7; 11 nucleotides align to TRBD1. Germline V gene data show CDR1 as SQVTM and CDR2 as ANQGSEA. CDR3 length: 14 residues. Trimming removed 7 bases from V and 6 bases from J; junction bases left unmatched: 11.

This rearrangement joins TRBV2 to TRBJ2-2; TRBD1 agrees at 8 bases. Unmatched junction bases numbered 1, after V lost 4 bases and J lost 3 bases. Germline lookup yields CDR1 SNHLY and CDR2 FYNNEI. The CDR3 covers 14 residues. The CDR3 sequence: CASSGQGYTGELFF. The CDR3 DNA follows: TGTGCCAGCAGTGGACAGGGGTACACCGGGGAGCTGTTTTTT.

This chain joins TRBV28 and TRBJ2-3, with 8 bases matching TRBD2. This CDR3 is 16 amino acids long. Germline assignment: CDR1 MDHEN and CDR2 SYDVKM. J lost 13 bases, V lost 4 bases, and 19 bases had no gene match. In DNA, the CDR3 is TGTGCCAGCAGTTCCCCTAAGCGGGAGTCACACTTTGGGAAGTATTTT. Amino acid sequence: CASSSPKRESHFGKYF.

This clone has more than one count but fewer than ten. This chain uses TRBV19 with TRBJ1-2; 9 bases are a match to TRBD1. Per the germline V gene, CDR1 is LNHDA and CDR2 is SQIVND (reference sequence). The CDR3 length is 13 residues. Trimming took 5 bases from V and 8 from J; bases not matched to a gene: 6. The CDR3 loop is CASSPGTGSGYTF. The CDR3 DNA reads TGTGCCAGTAGTCCAGGGACAGGGAGCGGCTACACCTTC. The full variable domain, rest sourced from reference TRBV19 and TRBJ1-2, is DGGITQSPKYLFRKEGQNVTLSCEQNLNHDAMYWYRQDPGQGLRLIYYSQIVNDFQKGDIAEGYSVSREKKESFPLTVTSAQKNPTAFYLCASSPGTGSGYTFGSGTRLTVV.

With respect to this clone: Since no conserved phenylalanine or tryptophan closes the CDR3, a read error is the likely cause. The chain joins TRBV7-2 to TRBJ2-7, with TRBD2 matching over 14 bases. Germline CDR1 reads SGHTA; CDR2 reads FQGNSA. This CDR3 spans 16 amino acids. The junction had 5 bases not matched to a gene; V was cut back by 5 bases and J by 2 bases. This chain's CDR3 is CASSPRTSGRPYEQYL. CDR3 in DNA: TGTGCCAGCAGCCCGCGGACTAGCGGGAGGCCCTACGAGCAGTACCTC.

This clone showed up just a few times. The rearrangement joins TRBV4-3 to TRBJ1-2; D gene unclear. V shed 3 bases and J shed 5 bases, with 13 bases lying between them. Germline CDR1 is LGHNA and CDR2 is YSLEER. CDR3 size: 14 residues. The CDR3 protein is CASSQERRVYGYTF. DNA for the CDR3: TGCGCCAGCAGCCAGGAACGTCGGGTTTATGGCTACACCTTC.

This chain links TRBV7-2 with TRBJ2-2; D perhaps matches TRBD2 (6 bases). The germline CDR1 and CDR2 sequences are SGHTA and FQGNSA. Deletions cut 1 base from V and 6 bases from J, with 9 bases between. The CDR3 runs 14 residues. CDR3: CASSLVEGAGELFF. The CDR3 nucleotides read TGTGCCAGCAGCTTAGTGGAGGGAGCCGGGGAGCTGTTTTTT.

This clone was observed a handful of times. The genes are TRBV5-1 and TRBJ2-3; D uncertain. The CDR3 length is 11 residues. In germline, CDR1 is SGHRS, CDR2 YFSETQ. The germline V and J ends were trimmed by 3 bases and 2 bases, with 1 base remaining between them. The CDR3, as DNA: TGCGCCAGCAGCTACACAGATACGCAGTATTTT. Translated: CASSYTDTQYF.

The chain links TRBV5-4 to TRBJ2-3; 10 bases are a match to TRBD2. The CDR3 has 16 amino acids. V shed 0 bases and J 4 bases; nucleotides not matched to a gene: 5. CDR1 is SGHNT and CDR2 is YYREEE in the germline V gene (reference sequence). The CDR3 DNA is TGTGCCAGCAGCTTGGGAAGCGGGAGGGCCCCAGATACGCAGTATTTT. Protein sequence: CASSLGSGRAPDTQYF.

This clone was recorded a few times. The chain joins TRBV18 to TRBJ1-4; 9 bases are shared with TRBD1. CDR3 length: 16 residues. CDR1 and CDR2 from the germline V gene are KGHSH and LQKENI. J lost 3 bases, V lost 1 base, and 3 bases had no gene match. The CDR3 region is CASSPLWTGANEKLFF. The CDR3, as DNA: TGTGCCAGCTCACCACTCTGGACAGGGGCTAATGAAAAACTGTTTTTT.

V usage is TRBV7-3 and J usage is TRBJ2-3; 9 nucleotides match TRBD2. Germline loops: CDR1 SGHTA, CDR2 FQGTGA. The trim removed 3 bases at V and 3 bases at J, leaving 4 bases unmatched. The CDR3 is 15 residues long. The CDR3: CASSFGGRGTDTQYF. CDR3 DNA: TGTGCCAGCAGCTTCGGCGGGAGGGGTACAGATACGCAGTATTTT.

This chain links TRBV9 with TRBJ2-3; D perhaps matches TRBD2 (5 bases). The CDR3 contains 15 residues. Germline CDR1 SGDLS, CDR2 YYNGEE. V was shortened by 4 bases and J by 2 bases, with 14 bases between the two germline ends. The CDR3 loop reads CASSPLGLATDTQYF. The CDR3, as DNA: TGTGCCAGCAGCCCCCTCGGACTGGCCACAGATACGCAGTATTTT.

This clone was seen a handful of times. This chain connects TRBV18 to TRBJ2-3; D not certain. The CDR3 has 12 residues. Per germline, CDR1 KGHSH and CDR2 LQKENI. The V gene lost 4 bases and the J gene lost 6 bases, with 8 bases spanning the gap. This CDR3 is CASSQGSDTQYF. CDR3 nucleotide sequence: TGTGCCAGCTCACAGGGTTCCGATACGCAGTATTTT. The full variable domain, with the rest looked up from reference TRBV18 and TRBJ2-3, is NAGVMQNPRHLVRRRGQEARLRCSPMKGHSHVYWYRQLPEEGLKFMVYLQKENIIDESGMPKERFSAEFPKEGPSILRIQQVVRGDSAAYFCASSQGSDTQYFGPGTRLTVL.

This chain links TRBV21-1 with TRBJ2-2; TRBD2 is the table's D call and was not checked against the DNA. TRBV21-1 is a listed pseudogene. CDR3 size: 16 residues. The CDR3: CASSKGRGPDTGELFF. CDR3 nucleotide sequence: TGTGCCAGCAGCAAAGGGCGGGGCCCCGACACCGGGGAGCTGTTTTTT.

This clone was picked up a small number of times. This chain uses TRBV27 with TRBJ1-2; no clear D. The germline CDR1 and CDR2 sequences are MNHEY and SMNVEV (reference sequence). V was pared by 2 bases and J by 5 bases, with 6 bases between. The CDR3 contains 12 residues. Here the CDR3 DNA reads TGTGCCAGCAGTTTAAACGGGTATGGCTACACCTTC. Encoded protein: CASSLNGYGYTF.

The chain uses TRBV2 and TRBJ2-3; D may be TRBD2 (5 bases). The CDR3 has 15 amino acids. V was cut by 7 bases and J by 0 bases, with 14 bases left in between. Germline V gene sequence: CDR1 SNHLY, CDR2 FYNNEI. CDR3 sequence: CASTGSAASTDTQYF. CDR3 nucleotide sequence: TGTGCCAGCACGGGGAGCGCGGCTAGCACAGATACGCAGTATTTT.

This chain joins TRBV7-2 and TRBJ2-5, with D perhaps given as TRBD1 or TRBD2 (5 bases each). The CDR3 is 15 amino acids. Germline V CDR1 and CDR2: SGHTA, FQGNSA. V was shortened by 7 bases and J by 7 bases, with 22 bases between the two germline ends. This chain's CDR3 is CASTEGPRARWTQYF. The CDR3 bases are TGTGCCAGCACCGAGGGACCACGGGCCCGATGGACCCAGTACTTC.

This clone has more than one count but fewer than ten. The gene calls are TRBV2 and TRBJ2-3; D is perhaps TRBD2 (5 bases). The germline gives CDR1 SNHLY, CDR2 FYNNEI. Trimming took off 2 bases at V and 6 bases at J, with 15 bases between the two ends. The CDR3 has 15 residues. The CDR3 is CASSEWSLLGDTQYF. DNA of the CDR3: TGTGCCAGCAGTGAATGGTCCCTACTAGGGGATACGCAGTATTTT.

In this sample, this clone turned up a few times. Different DNA sequences within this sample yield the same CDR3. The V and J genes are TRBV7-9 and TRBJ2-3; no clear D gene. The CDR3 consists of 14 residues. Trimming left V 0 bases short and J 3 bases short, with 7 bases between. Germline V CDR1 and CDR2: SEHNR, FQNEAQ (reference sequence). The CDR3 here is CASSLAASTDTQYF. The DNA of the CDR3 is TGTGCCAGCAGCTTAGCGGCCAGTACAGATACGCAGTATTTT.

In its sample, this clone was seen a few times. The CDR3 loop is CASSPKQAHTQYF. The CDR3 bases are TGTGCCAGCTCACCAAAACAGGCTCATACGCAGTATTTT. V gene TRBV18 combines with J gene TRBJ2-3; a possible D gene is TRBD1 (5 bases). Per the germline V gene, CDR1 is KGHSH and CDR2 is LQKENI. The V and J ends lost 2 bases and 7 bases respectively, with 10 bases between them. The CDR3 is 13 amino acids.

This clone occurred a few times. The chain joins TRBV27 to TRBJ1-4; no definite D call. The V gene's germline CDR1 is MNHEY and CDR2 SMNVEV (reference sequence). Trimming stripped 2 bases from V and 8 bases from J, with 12 bases between. This CDR3 is built from 14 residues. The CDR3 region is CASSLRGQREKLFF. CDR3 nucleotide sequence: TGTGCCAGCAGTTTAAGAGGGCAGCGGGAAAAACTGTTTTTT.

This clone has a handful of counts. This sequence joins TRBV15 and TRBJ1-2; the match to TRBD1 covers 7 bases. Per germline, CDR1 LNHNV and CDR2 YYDKDF (reference sequence). The length of the CDR3 is 14 residues. The V and J ends lost 2 bases and 8 bases, in that order; junction bases with no gene match: 8. CDR3 amino acids: CATSRRQGVEGYTF. DNA of the CDR3: TGTGCCACCAGCAGACGACAGGGTGTCGAGGGCTACACCTTC. The full variable domain, rest sourced from reference TRBV15 and TRBJ1-2, is DAMVIQNPRYQVTQFGKPVTLSCSQTLNHNVMYWYQQKSSQAPKLLFHYYDKDFNNEADTPDNFQSRRPNTSFCFLDIRSPGLGDTAMYLCATSRRQGVEGYTFGSGTRLTVV.